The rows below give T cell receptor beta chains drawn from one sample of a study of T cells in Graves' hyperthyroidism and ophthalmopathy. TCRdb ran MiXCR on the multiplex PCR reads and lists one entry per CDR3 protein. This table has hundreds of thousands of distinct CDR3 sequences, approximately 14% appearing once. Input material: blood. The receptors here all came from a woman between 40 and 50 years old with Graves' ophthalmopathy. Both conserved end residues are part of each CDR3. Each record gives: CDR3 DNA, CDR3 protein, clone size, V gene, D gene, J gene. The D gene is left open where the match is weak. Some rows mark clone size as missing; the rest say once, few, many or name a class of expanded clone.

DNA: TGTGCCAGCAGTGCGGACGGGAACACTGAAGCTTTCTTT
CDR3: CASSADGNTEAFF
size: many
V: TRBV2
D: NA
J: TRBJ1-1

DNA: TGTGCCAGCAGTTACTTGGGGCGGGACTACGAGCAGTACTTC
CDR3: CASSYLGRDYEQYF
size: many
V: TRBV6-5
D: NA
J: TRBJ2-7

DNA: TGTGCCTGGAGTCCGACAGGGGAGCAGTTCTTC
CDR3: CAWSPTGEQFF
size: many
V: TRBV30
D: TRBD1
J: TRBJ2-1

DNA: TGTGCCAGCAGCTTAGACTGGGGTAGCAATCAGCCCCAGCATTTT
CDR3: CASSLDWGSNQPQHF
size: NA
V: TRBV11-2
D: NA
J: TRBJ1-5

DNA: TGTGCCAGCAGCAACGGGACTAGCGGGACCTACGAGCAGTACTTC
CDR3: CASSNGTSGTYEQYF
size: many
V: TRBV7-2
D: TRBD2
J: TRBJ2-7

DNA: TGTGCCAGCAGTTTTGGGGGCCCTAATGAAAAACTGTTTTTT
CDR3: CASSFGGPNEKLFF
size: many
V: TRBV28
D: NA
J: TRBJ1-4

DNA: TGCAGTGCGACCCGGGCCAACACTGAAGCTTTCTTT
CDR3: CSATRANTEAFF
size: NA
V: TRBV20-1
D: NA
J: TRBJ1-1

DNA: TGTGCCAGCAGTTTGGGTCAGGATGGCTACGAGCAGTACTTC
CDR3: CASSLGQDGYEQYF
size: few
V: TRBV12-3/TRBV12-4
D: NA
J: TRBJ2-7

DNA: TGTGCCAGCAGGACCCTCGGACAGGCCATAATAGGGGACACTGAAGCTTTCTTT
CDR3: CASRTLGQAIIGDTEAFF
size: few
V: TRBV6-4
D: TRBD1
J: TRBJ1-1

DNA: TGTGCCAGCAGCTTAGCTTCTAACAGGGCCGATGAAGCTTTCTTT
CDR3: CASSLASNRADEAFF
size: NA
V: TRBV7-9
D: NA
J: TRBJ1-1

DNA: TGTGCCAGCAATTTGACGGGGGATACGGATGACGGGTCCCACACCGGGGAGCTGTTTTTT
CDR3: CASNLTGDTDDGSHTGELFF
size: NA
V: TRBV12-3/TRBV12-4
D: NA
J: TRBJ2-2

DNA: TGTGCCAGCAGTTACGATCCGGCCCAGGGGCTAGCGGGAGGGTACGAGCAGTACTTC
CDR3: CASSYDPAQGLAGGYEQYF
size: NA
V: TRBV6-2/TRBV6-3
D: TRBD2
J: TRBJ2-7

DNA: TGTGCCAGCAGCGTAGCAGACTATACTCTCCGGGTACTCGGGGCTGGCTACACCTTC
CDR3: CASSVADYTLRVLGAGYTF
size: NA
V: TRBV12-3/TRBV12-4
D: NA
J: TRBJ1-2

DNA: TGTGCCAGCAGCCAGGGGGCCTACGAGCAGTACTTC
CDR3: CASSQGAYEQYF
size: many
V: TRBV6-2/TRBV6-3
D: TRBD1
J: TRBJ2-7

DNA: TGTGCCAGCAGCGCGTTGACAGGGGATACCTACGAGCAGTACTTC
CDR3: CASSALTGDTYEQYF
size: many
V: TRBV28
D: TRBD1
J: TRBJ2-7

DNA: TGTGCCATCAGCGGGGACAGGGCACCGCTGGAGCAGTACTTC
CDR3: CAISGDRAPLEQYF
size: many
V: TRBV10-3
D: TRBD1
J: TRBJ2-7

DNA: TGTGCCAGCAGTTTAATTCGGGGTCCAACATACGAGCAGTACTTC
CDR3: CASSLIRGPTYEQYF
size: many
V: TRBV12-3/TRBV12-4
D: NA
J: TRBJ2-7

DNA: TGTGCCAGCAGTGGGAATGGCAGGGAGACCCAGTACTTC
CDR3: CASSGNGRETQYF
size: medium-sized
V: TRBV12-3/TRBV12-4
D: NA
J: TRBJ2-5

DNA: TGTGCCAGCAGCGAAGACAGGGGGTACTACGAGCAGTACTTC
CDR3: CASSEDRGYYEQYF
size: many
V: TRBV6-1
D: TRBD1
J: TRBJ2-7

DNA: TGTGCCAGCAGATTCGGACCTACCACTGAAGCTTTCTTT
CDR3: CASRFGPTTEAFF
size: few
V: TRBV7-9
D: NA
J: TRBJ1-1

DNA: TGTGCCAGCAGTTACTCGTACGTAAGGAGCGGGAGGACGTACGAGCAGTACTTC
CDR3: CASSYSYVRSGRTYEQYF
size: NA
V: TRBV6-2/TRBV6-3
D: TRBD2
J: TRBJ2-7

DNA: TGTGCCAGCAGCTTAGGGCATACAGGCGACTATGGCTACACCTTC
CDR3: CASSLGHTGDYGYTF
size: NA
V: TRBV11-3
D: NA
J: TRBJ1-2

DNA: TGTGCCAGCAGAGTTCTACCCAGTGGGGCCCCCCATCAGCCCCAGCATTTT
CDR3: CASRVLPSGAPHQPQHF
size: many
V: TRBV6-2/TRBV6-3
D: NA
J: TRBJ1-5

DNA: TGTGCCACCCAATTGGCAGACACTGAAGCTTTCTTT
CDR3: CATQLADTEAFF
size: NA
V: TRBV2
D: NA
J: TRBJ1-1

DNA: TGTGCCAGTAGACCACAGGGACGGTACAGCAATCAGCCCCAGCATTTT
CDR3: CASRPQGRYSNQPQHF
size: few
V: TRBV19
D: NA
J: TRBJ1-5

DNA: TGTGCCAGCAGTTCTTGGACAGGGGCCACTGAAGCTTTCTTT
CDR3: CASSSWTGATEAFF
size: many
V: TRBV28
D: TRBD1
J: TRBJ1-1

DNA: TGTGCCAGCAGTTTAGCGCTAAGGGATTACGAGCAGTACTTC
CDR3: CASSLALRDYEQYF
size: many
V: TRBV12-3/TRBV12-4
D: NA
J: TRBJ2-7

DNA: TGTGCCAGCAGCTTATTCCAGGGAAACACTGAAGCTTTCTTT
CDR3: CASSLFQGNTEAFF
size: many
V: TRBV7-6
D: NA
J: TRBJ1-1

DNA: TGTGCCACCAGTGATTTTCCGCACAACTATGGCTACACCTTC
CDR3: CATSDFPHNYGYTF
size: few
V: TRBV24-1
D: NA
J: TRBJ1-2

DNA: TGTGCCGCACGGGGGGGCACTGAAGCTTTCTTT
CDR3: CAARGGTEAFF
size: NA
V: TRBV15
D: NA
J: TRBJ1-1

DNA: TGCGCCAGCAGCCAAGATCGTCAAGCGGGAGGGGCCTACGAGCAGTACTTC
CDR3: CASSQDRQAGGAYEQYF
size: few
V: TRBV4-1
D: TRBD2
J: TRBJ2-7

DNA: TGTGCCAGTAGTCATAGACCCTATGGGGAGACCCAGTACTTC
CDR3: CASSHRPYGETQYF
size: few
V: TRBV19
D: NA
J: TRBJ2-5

DNA: TGTGCCAGCAGCTTTTACACAGGGAAAGGGACTGAAGCTTTCTTT
CDR3: CASSFYTGKGTEAFF
size: many
V: TRBV7-9
D: NA
J: TRBJ1-1

DNA: TGTGCCACCAGCAGAGATCTTGCCAGGGGCAGGGTTAGGACTGAAGCTTTCTTT
CDR3: CATSRDLARGRVRTEAFF
size: NA
V: TRBV15
D: NA
J: TRBJ1-1

DNA: TGCAGTGCTAGACTCGGGAGAGGGCAAGAGACCCAGTACTTC
CDR3: CSARLGRGQETQYF
size: NA
V: TRBV20-1
D: NA
J: TRBJ2-5

DNA: TGTGCCAGCAGTTGGGGTAGCGGGAGGGCTGAGGAGCAGTACTTC
CDR3: CASSWGSGRAEEQYF
size: NA
V: TRBV12-3/TRBV12-4
D: TRBD2
J: TRBJ2-7

DNA: TGCAGCGCGAGGGGGGGAGAGGGCTACGAGCAGTACTTC
CDR3: CSARGGEGYEQYF
size: NA
V: TRBV29-1
D: NA
J: TRBJ2-7

DNA: TGTGCCAGCAGCCCCCGGACAGGGGGCGCTTGGGGCTACACCTTC
CDR3: CASSPRTGGAWGYTF
size: many
V: TRBV9
D: TRBD1
J: TRBJ1-2

DNA: TGTGCCAGCAGCCATCTTACCGGGTTGGGTTACGAGCAGTACTTC
CDR3: CASSHLTGLGYEQYF
size: NA
V: TRBV6-4
D: NA
J: TRBJ2-7

DNA: TGTGCCACCAGTGACCGGGACCCCCGGAAACAAGAGACCCAGTACTTC
CDR3: CATSDRDPRKQETQYF
size: many
V: TRBV24-1
D: NA
J: TRBJ2-5

DNA: TGTGCCAGCAGTTCTTCTGGGGTTAGCGGGATATTCCCCTACGAGCAGTACTTC
CDR3: CASSSSGVSGIFPYEQYF
size: many
V: TRBV28
D: TRBD2
J: TRBJ2-7

DNA: TGTGCCAGCAGCTTTAGGGAGGCCGGGGACACTGAAGCTTTCTTT
CDR3: CASSFREAGDTEAFF
size: NA
V: TRBV5-5
D: NA
J: TRBJ1-1

DNA: TGTGCCAGCAGCTACGGACTAGCCGGCGGGGAGCTGTTTTTT
CDR3: CASSYGLAGGELFF
size: few
V: TRBV7-2
D: TRBD2
J: TRBJ2-2

DNA: TGTGCCTGGAGTAGGACAGCTAGCTCCTACGAGCAGTACTTC
CDR3: CAWSRTASSYEQYF
size: NA
V: TRBV30
D: NA
J: TRBJ2-7

DNA: TGTGCCAGCAGCTTTTATGCTAAGGGATCACCCCTCCACTTT
CDR3: CASSFYAKGSPLHF
size: many
V: TRBV7-2
D: NA
J: TRBJ1-6

DNA: TGTGCCAGCTCACCGGACCCCCGACTATACGAGCAGTACTTC
CDR3: CASSPDPRLYEQYF
size: many
V: TRBV18
D: NA
J: TRBJ2-7

DNA: TGTGCCAGCAGTTACCTAGGGGAGAACACTGAAGCTTTCTTT
CDR3: CASSYLGENTEAFF
size: many
V: TRBV6-5
D: NA
J: TRBJ1-1

DNA: TGTGCCTGGAGAGCAGGGTCCCTTCTCAGGGGGGAGCTGTTTTTT
CDR3: CAWRAGSLLRGELFF
size: NA
V: TRBV30
D: NA
J: TRBJ2-2

DNA: TGTGCCAGCGGCAAGATTGCTAACTATGGCTACACCTTC
CDR3: CASGKIANYGYTF
size: many
V: TRBV6-1
D: NA
J: TRBJ1-2

DNA: TGTGCCAGCAGTATAAGACAGTTAGGACAGCCCCAGCATTTT
CDR3: CASSIRQLGQPQHF
size: many
V: TRBV28
D: NA
J: TRBJ1-5